These 29 T cell receptor beta chains were all obtained from the same sample, sequenced in a study of tumor and adjacent non-tumor tissue in lung cancer. The library came from three nested PCR rounds adapted from ARM-PCR protocols. Each CDR3 protein gets one entry after TCRdb re-called the multiplex PCR reads with MiXCR. Here the sample spans under 150,000 distinct CDR3 sequences, roughly 70% being singletons. This sample's RNA came from whole unsorted tissue. The sequenced sample consisted of lung tumor tissue. The receptors shown here come from a man between 60 and 70 years old with small cell lung cancer.

This clonotype showed up just once. This may stem from a read error, because a much larger clone lies one nucleotide away. The chain is built from TRBV6-1 and TRBJ1-2, with D possibly being TRBD1 (6 bases). The CDR3 runs to 12 residues. The germline gives CDR1 MNHNS, CDR2 SASEGT. CDR3 nucleotide sequence: TGTGCCATCAGTAGACAGGCCTATGGCTACACCTTC. This codes for CAISRQAYGYTF.

The chain joins TRBV6-1 to TRBJ2-1, with D unresolved. The V gene lost 5 bases and the J gene lost 2 bases, with 22 bases spanning the gap. The CDR3 covers 18 residues. From germline, CDR1 is MNHNS and CDR2 SASEGT. The CDR3 protein is CASSYSSGPPRAYNEQFF. Here the CDR3 DNA reads TGTGCCAGCAGTTATTCCTCCGGGCCCCCAAGGGCCTACAATGAGCAGTTCTTC.

This clonotype was recorded at least ten times. The CDR3 DNA sequence: TGCAGTGCTAGACCACTAGCGGGAGATCACAACAATGAGCAGTTCTTC. Its protein is CSARPLAGDHNNEQFF. The rearrangement joins TRBV20-1 to TRBJ2-1; TRBD2 matches 11 bases. V shed 2 bases and J 5 bases; nucleotides not matched to a gene: 8. CDR1 and CDR2 from the germline V gene are DFQATT and SNEGSKA (reference sequence). The CDR3 has 16 amino acids.

This clonotype showed up many times. The chain recombines TRBV10-2 with TRBJ2-7, with D possibly being TRBD2 (5 bases). Per the germline V gene, CDR1 is WSHSY and CDR2 is SAAADI. Trimming pared 2 bases from V and 6 bases from J, leaving 5 bases between. This CDR3 has 11 residues. DNA for the CDR3: TGCGCCAGCAGTGAGGGAGGCGAGCAGTACGTC. This gives the protein CASSEGGEQYV.

This clonotype was counted between two and nine times. This chain joins TRBV10-3 and TRBJ1-5; D is possibly TRBD1 (5 bases). This CDR3 contains 14 residues. Germline CDR1 and CDR2: ENHRY and SYGVKD. V lost 3 bases to trimming and J lost 8 bases, with 14 bases between them. The chain's CDR3 is CAISDEGWGKPQHF. For the CDR3, the DNA is TGTGCCATCAGTGACGAGGGTTGGGGGAAGCCCCAGCATTTT.

The chain couples TRBV12-3 or TRBV12-4 to TRBJ2-7, with TRBD2 matching 9 bases. Germline trimming cut 6 bases from V and 2 bases from J; bases unmatched to any gene: 5. The length of the CDR3 is 14 residues. DNA for the CDR3: TGTGCCAGCAGGGTAGCGGGAGCCACCTACGAGCAGTACTTC. Encoded protein: CASRVAGATYEQYF.

V and J are TRBV5-1 and TRBJ2-5; no clear D. V dropped 4 bases and J dropped 5 bases, with 15 bases sitting between them. Germline CDR1 is SGHRS and CDR2 is YFSETQ. This CDR3 spans 14 amino acids. The CDR3: CASSDGPVLETQYF. The DNA of the CDR3 is TGCGCCAGCAGCGACGGGCCGGTTCTGGAGACCCAGTACTTC.

Worth noting for this clonotype: A much larger clone differs from this one at a single base, so this may be a read error. This sequence joins TRBV29-1 and TRBJ2-7; no definite D call. CDR1 SQVTM and CDR2 ANQGSEA come from the germline V gene. This CDR3 spans 11 amino acids. The V gene lost 3 bases and the J gene lost 5 bases, with 8 bases spanning the gap. The CDR3 region has the DNA TGCAGCGTTGATTTGGGGAACGAGCAGTACTTC. It codes for CSVDLGNEQYF.

Worth noting for this clonotype: A read error is likely, as this CDR3 ends without the conserved phenylalanine or tryptophan. The chain combines TRBV5-4 with TRBJ2-7; 8 bases map to TRBD1. The CDR3 sequence is 16 residues long. Germline loops: CDR1 SGHNT, CDR2 YYREEE (reference sequence). The CDR3 protein is CASNLSYGQGPYEQYI. CDR3 DNA: TGTGCCAGCAACTTGTCGTATGGACAGGGCCCATACGAGCAGTACATC.

V and J are TRBV5-1 and TRBJ1-1; the D gene is possibly TRBD1 (6 bases). V lost 1 base to trimming and J lost 7 bases, with 14 bases between them. CDR3 length: 14 amino acids. Germline CDR1 SGHRS, CDR2 YFSETQ. The CDR3 loop reads CASSLYPGAIEAFF. The CDR3 coding sequence is TGCGCCAGCAGCTTGTATCCGGGGGCGATTGAAGCTTTCTTT.

This chain joins TRBV5-4 and TRBJ2-1; 9 bases map to TRBD2. Trimming removed 0 bases from V and 7 bases from J; junction bases left unmatched: 5. CDR1 is SGHNT and CDR2 is YYREEE in the germline V gene (reference sequence). The CDR3 loop spans 15 amino acids. DNA of the CDR3: TGTGCCAGCAGCTTGGCAGGACTAGCGTTAAATGAGCAGTTCTTC. The encoded protein is CASSLAGLALNEQFF.

Notes on this clonotype: Since the CDR3 does not end with the conserved phenylalanine or tryptophan, this likely comes from a read error. The genes are TRBV11-2 and TRBJ2-1; 8 positions agree with TRBD2. The CDR3 contains 15 residues. J lost 10 bases, V lost 1 base, and 9 bases had no gene match. Germline-derived CDR1 and CDR2 are SGHAT and FQNNGV. CDR3 nucleotide sequence: TGTGCCAGCAGCTTAGGGGCCAGCGGGAGAGGCGAGCAGTTCATC. Protein product: CASSLGASGRGEQFI.

As concerns this clonotype: This may arise from a read error, as a much more abundant clone is one base away. DNA of the CDR3: TGTGCCAGCAGTGAAGTGGACAGGGTGGACATTCAGTACTTC. Amino acid sequence: CASSEVDRVDIQYF. The rearrangement joins TRBV6-1 to TRBJ2-4, with 8 nucleotides matching TRBD1. This CDR3 is built from 14 residues. The V and J ends lost 1 base and 8 bases, in that order; junction bases with no gene match: 4. CDR1 MNHNS and CDR2 SASEGT come from the germline V gene.

The sample holds many counts of this clonotype. This rearrangement joins TRBV6-1 to TRBJ2-7; D is ambiguous. The CDR3 spans 12 residues. Trimming shortened V by 10 bases and J by 2 bases, and 12 bases separated the two germline ends. Germline V gene sequence: CDR1 MNHNS, CDR2 SASEGT. DNA of the CDR3: TGTGCCACCTGGGAATGGCCCTACGAGCAGTACTTC. This encodes CATWEWPYEQYF.

Note on this clonotype: One end of the junction does not line up with germline, which may come from a read error. The rearrangement joins TRBV4-1 to TRBJ2-3, with 13 nucleotides matching TRBD2. The germline gives CDR1 MGHRA, CDR2 YSYEKL. The CDR3 consists of 15 residues. CDR3 loop: CASSPTSGRPGTQYF. CDR3 DNA: TGTGCCAGTAGCCCGACTAGCGGGAGGCCAGGTACGCAGTATTTT.

Comment on this clonotype: A read error is possible here, since a much larger clone lies one base away. V gene TRBV20-1 combines with J gene TRBJ2-1; either TRBD1 or TRBD2 may supply D (5 bases each). V was cut by 6 bases and J by 7 bases, with 13 bases left in between. The germline V gene encodes CDR1 DFQATT and CDR2 SNEGSKA (reference sequence). The CDR3 spans 12 residues. CDR3 protein: CSAPGWENEQFF. The CDR3, as DNA: TGCAGTGCCCCAGGGTGGGAGAATGAGCAGTTCTTC.

The rearrangement joins TRBV6-6 to TRBJ2-5; D unclear. Germline CDR1 is MNHNY and CDR2 is SVGAGI (reference sequence). This CDR3 comprises 13 residues. Trimming cost V 3 bases and J 2 bases, with 7 bases left between them. The CDR3 DNA is TGTGCCAGCAGTTATGCGCTACAAGAGACCCAGTACTTC. Translated, it gives CASSYALQETQYF.

The gene calls are TRBV12-3 or TRBV12-4 and TRBJ2-1, with D unresolved. V dropped 4 bases and J dropped 5 bases, with 12 bases sitting between them. The CDR3 spans 14 residues. The CDR3 is CASSYGGIHNEQFF. The CDR3 region has the DNA TGTGCCAGCAGTTACGGCGGAATCCACAATGAGCAGTTCTTC.

About this clonotype itself: At one end the junction does not follow the germline gene, possibly because of a read error. The chain joins TRBV4-2 to TRBJ2-7, with 9 bases fitting TRBD2. The CDR3 is made up of 14 amino acids. Looked up from germline, CDR1 is LGHNA and CDR2 is YNFKEQ. This CDR3 is CTSSHSGSRNKQYF. As DNA, the CDR3 is TGTACCAGCAGCCATAGCGGGAGTAGGAACAAGCAGTATTTC.

This clonotype occurred once. The chain recombines TRBV6-5 with TRBJ1-4; the D gene is possibly TRBD1 (5 bases). Looked up from germline, CDR1 is MNHEY and CDR2 is SVGAGI. The CDR3 totals 16 residues. The DNA for the CDR3 is TGTGCTCGCAGTTATGGACACCCCTCGGGAGGTGAAAAACTGTTTTTT. It translates to CARSYGHPSGGEKLFF.

The CDR3 DNA sequence: TGTGCTAGTGGGCCAGGACAGGGCCGGAATAAGCAGTTCTTC. Amino acids: CASGPGQGRNKQFF. The chain couples TRBV12-5 to TRBJ2-1, with 8 positions matching TRBD1. The CDR3 is made up of 14 amino acids. The ends lost 6 bases at V and 11 bases at J; junction bases unmatched: 12. Per the germline V gene, CDR1 is LGHNT and CDR2 is FRNRAP.

The chain has TRBV11-2 and TRBJ2-7; TRBD1 might be the D (5 bases). The ends were cut back, 2 bases at V and 3 bases at J, with 14 bases in the middle. The germline V gene has CDR1 SGHAT and CDR2 FQNNGV. The CDR3 runs to 15 residues. CDR3 bases: TGTGCCAGCAGCTTAAACCTCAGGGCTATCTACGAGCAGTACGTC. Its protein product is CASSLNLRAIYEQYV.

About this clonotype: One end of the junction does not line up with germline, which may come from a read error. The chain recombines TRBV7-9 with TRBJ2-2; 9 bases fit TRBD1. Germline V gene lookup returns CDR1 SEHNR and CDR2 FQNEAQ (reference sequence). The CDR3 loop spans 12 amino acids. Here the CDR3 reads CASSLDRGELFF. The CDR3 DNA follows: TGTGCTAGCAGCTTGGACAGGGGCGAGTTGTTTTTT. The variable domain in full, completed from reference TRBV7-9 and TRBJ2-2, reads DTGVSQNPRHKITKRGQNVTFRCDPISEHNRLYWYRQTLGQGPEFLTYFQNEAQLEKSRLLSDRFSAERPKGSFSTLEIQRTEQGDSAMYLCASSLDRGELFFGEGSRLTVL.

In regard to this clonotype: The junction does not match germline at one end; this may be a read error. The V call is TRBV5-4, the J call TRBJ2-5; D call uncertain. Germline CDR1 is SGHNT and CDR2 is YYREEE (reference sequence). This CDR3 contains 13 residues. The CDR3 DNA is TGTGCCAGCAGTAATGGAGAGCAAGAGACCCAGCACTTC. Its protein product is CASSNGEQETQHF.

J is TRBJ2-2 and V is TRBV5-6; TRBD2 is a possible D gene (5 bases). Trimming stripped 3 bases from V and 4 bases from J, with 13 bases between. This CDR3 has 15 amino acids. Germline V gene sequence: CDR1 SGHDT, CDR2 YYEEEE. This chain's CDR3 is CASSSWRVSTGELFF. CDR3 coding DNA: TGTGCCAGCAGCTCATGGCGGGTGAGCACCGGGGAGCTGTTTTTT.

This clonotype has more than one count but fewer than ten. V is TRBV7-2 and J is TRBJ2-3; D might be TRBD1 (7 bases). This CDR3 has 16 amino acids. Germline-derived CDR1 and CDR2 are SGHTA and FQGNSA. V was trimmed by 2 bases and J by 3 bases, leaving 15 bases between them. The CDR3 DNA sequence: TGTGCCAGCAGCTTAATGAAGGGGGCGGGAACAGATACGCAGTATTTT. Translating it yields CASSLMKGAGTDTQYF.

This chain connects TRBV6-5 to TRBJ1-3; unclear D gene. The germline gives CDR1 MNHEY, CDR2 SVGAGI. The V and J ends lost 2 bases and 4 bases respectively, with 6 bases between them. There are 13 residues in the CDR3. The CDR3 here is CASSYPEGNTIYF. CDR3 in DNA: TGTGCCAGCAGTTACCCGGAGGGAAACACCATATATTTT.

Comments on this clonotype: The conserved phenylalanine or tryptophan normally closing the CDR3 is absent here, so this likely arose from a read error. The V and J genes are TRBV20-1 and TRBJ2-5; D unresolved. Per the germline V gene, CDR1 is DFQATT and CDR2 is SNEGSKA (reference sequence). CDR3 size: 13 residues. The ends were cut back, 2 bases at V and 1 base at J, with 8 bases in the middle. The CDR3 reads CSARKTRQETQYL. The CDR3 DNA reads TGCAGTGCTAGAAAGACACGCCAAGAGACCCAGTACTTA.

Turning to this clonotype: The CDR3 does not close with the conserved phenylalanine or tryptophan, likely indicating a read error. The J gene is TRBJ1-1, the V gene TRBV6-5; 7 bases align to TRBD1. Germline V gene data show CDR1 as MNHEY and CDR2 as SVGAGI. The CDR3 has 13 residues. V gave up 2 bases and J gave up 7 bases; unmatched junction bases: 4. CDR3 nucleotides: TGTGCCAGCAGTTACGGGACAGTCAGTGAAGCTTTCGTT. It yields the protein CASSYGTVSEAFV.